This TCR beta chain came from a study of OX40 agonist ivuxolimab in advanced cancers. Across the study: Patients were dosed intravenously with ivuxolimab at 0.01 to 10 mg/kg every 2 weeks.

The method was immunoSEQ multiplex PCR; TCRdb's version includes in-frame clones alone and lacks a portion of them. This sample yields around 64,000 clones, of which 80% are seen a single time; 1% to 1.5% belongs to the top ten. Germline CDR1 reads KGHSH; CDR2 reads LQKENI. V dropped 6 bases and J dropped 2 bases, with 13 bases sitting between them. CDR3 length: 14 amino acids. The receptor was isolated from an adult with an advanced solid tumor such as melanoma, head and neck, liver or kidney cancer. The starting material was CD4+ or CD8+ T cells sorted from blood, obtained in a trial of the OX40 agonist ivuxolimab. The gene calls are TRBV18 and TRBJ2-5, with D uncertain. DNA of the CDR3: TGTGCCAGCTCTGGCGGACGGCATCAAGAGACCCAGTACTTC. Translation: CASSGGRHQETQYF.